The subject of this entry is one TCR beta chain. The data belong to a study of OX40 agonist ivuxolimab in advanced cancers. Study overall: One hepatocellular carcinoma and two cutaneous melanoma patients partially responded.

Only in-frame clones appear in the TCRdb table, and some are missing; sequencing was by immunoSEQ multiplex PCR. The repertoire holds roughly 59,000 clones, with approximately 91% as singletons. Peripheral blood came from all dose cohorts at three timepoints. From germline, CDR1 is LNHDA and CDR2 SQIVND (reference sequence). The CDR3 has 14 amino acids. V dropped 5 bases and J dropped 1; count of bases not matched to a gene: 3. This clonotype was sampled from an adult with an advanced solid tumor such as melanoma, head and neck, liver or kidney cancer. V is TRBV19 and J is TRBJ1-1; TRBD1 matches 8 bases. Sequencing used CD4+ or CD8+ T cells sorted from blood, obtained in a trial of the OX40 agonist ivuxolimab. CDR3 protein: CASSPGQGNTEAFF. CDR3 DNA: TGTGCCAGTAGTCCAGGACAGGGGAACACTGAAGCTTTCTTT.